This passage covers 21 T cell receptor beta chains from one sample sequenced in a study of pediatric ulcerative colitis. The repertoire was sequenced with immunoSEQ multiplex PCR; TCRdb's copy has only in-frame clones and lacks some. The sample carries fewer than 30,000 clones, approximately 71% recorded once. The rectum was sampled with one to two pinch biopsies at colonoscopy. Sequenced material: gut tissue. These receptors all stem from a boy younger than 18 with severe ulcerative colitis.

This clone was seen just once. The chain combines TRBV7-6 with TRBJ2-2; 7 bases fit TRBD2. CDR3 length: 16 amino acids. Germline CDR1 SGHVS, CDR2 FNYEAQ. V shed 1 base, J shed 1 base, and the junction held 3 bases outside the gene matches. The CDR3 region is CASSLVSGKNTGELFF. Written as DNA, the CDR3 is TGTGCCAGCAGCTTAGTCAGCGGGAAGAACACCGGGGAGCTGTTTTTT.

This sequence joins TRBV27 and TRBJ2-7, with 9 bases aligning to TRBD2. The J segment lost 6 bases and the V segment lost 5 bases, leaving 8 bases of the junction unmatched. CDR3 length: 14 amino acids. CDR1 is MNHEY and CDR2 is SMNVEV in the germline V gene (reference sequence). CDR3 region: CASSTTSGQGEQYF. The CDR3 DNA reads as TGTGCCAGCAGTACGACTAGCGGTCAAGGCGAGCAGTACTTC.

CDR3 in DNA: TGTGCCAGCAGTGAAGCGGGGACAGGGCGGGTCGAGCAGTACTTC. Translating it yields CASSEAGTGRVEQYF. The chain has TRBV6-1 and TRBJ2-7, with 9 bases that match TRBD1. CDR3 length: 15 residues. The V gene end was trimmed by 0 bases and the J gene end by 6 bases; junction bases not matched to a gene: 6. Germline loops: CDR1 MNHNS, CDR2 SASEGT.

The rearrangement uses TRBV6-1 and TRBJ2-3, with 8 nucleotides matching TRBD1. The CDR3 has 15 residues. The junction had 0 bases not matched to a gene; V was cut back by 0 bases and J by 1 base. The germline V gene has CDR1 MNHNS and CDR2 SASEGT. CDR3 sequence (DNA): TGTGCCAGCAGTGAAGCGACAGGGGGCACAGATACGCAGTATTTT. Translation: CASSEATGGTDTQYF.

The chain couples TRBV4-3 to TRBJ1-2, with D maybe TRBD1 (6 bases). V lost 0 bases to trimming and J lost 8 bases, with 13 bases between them. Germline values: CDR1 LGHNA, CDR2 YSLEER. This CDR3 spans 14 amino acids. CDR3 sequence (DNA): TGCGCCAGCAGCCAAGATCTTCTACAGGGAGGCTACACCTTC. Translating gives CASSQDLLQGGYTF.

This clone was seen more than once but under ten times. The chain joins TRBV19 to TRBJ2-2; no firm D call. Trimming shortened V by 6 bases and J by 7 bases, and 9 bases separated the two germline ends. Germline CDR1 reads LNHDA; CDR2 reads SQIVND (reference sequence). The length of the CDR3 is 12 residues. The CDR3 here is CASRSDVGELFF. The CDR3 bases are TGTGCCAGTAGGTCGGACGTCGGGGAGCTGTTTTTT.

This clone showed up just once. The rearrangement links TRBV11-3 to TRBJ2-7, with D unclear. Germline V gives CDR1 SGHNT, CDR2 YENEEA. Trimming pared 3 bases from V and 1 base from J, leaving 10 bases between. The CDR3 extends over 14 amino acids. The CDR3 bases are TGTGCCAGCAGCTTTACAGCGTCTTCCTACGAGCAGTACTTC. This codes for CASSFTASSYEQYF.

This clone was picked up a small number of times. This sequence joins TRBV5-1 and TRBJ2-3; the match to TRBD2 covers 12 bases. Germline loops: CDR1 SGHRS, CDR2 YFSETQ. V dropped 0 bases and J dropped 3; count of bases not matched to a gene: 8. This CDR3 has 18 amino acids. As DNA, the CDR3 is TGCGCCAGCAGCTTGGCCGGCAGGACTAGCGGGAAGACAGATACGCAGTATTTT. Translating gives CASSLAGRTSGKTDTQYF.

The chain combines TRBV11-2 with TRBJ1-2; D gene ambiguous. Trimming removed 1 base from V and 2 bases from J, with 8 bases in between. CDR3 length: 14 amino acids. Germline CDR1 SGHAT, CDR2 FQNNGV. CDR3 bases: TGTGCCAGCAGCTTAGTGTCACAGAACTATGGCTACACCTTC. Its protein is CASSLVSQNYGYTF.

The chain has TRBV5-1 and TRBJ2-1; D is possibly TRBD1 or TRBD2 (5 bases each). V dropped 3 bases and J dropped 4 bases, with 14 bases sitting between them. The germline V gene encodes CDR1 SGHRS and CDR2 YFSETQ. CDR3 size: 15 residues. The CDR3, as DNA: TGCGCCAGCAGCTCCCGGGACCCCGTTTACAATGAGCAGTTCTTC. It encodes CASSSRDPVYNEQFF.

This chain uses TRBV20-1 with TRBJ2-4; D may be TRBD1 (6 bases). V was cut by 6 bases and J by 7 bases, with 10 bases left in between. The CDR3 is 11 amino acids. In germline, CDR1 is DFQATT, CDR2 SNEGSKA (reference sequence). This CDR3 is CSATTGNIQYF. The CDR3 DNA sequence: TGCAGTGCCACAACAGGGAACATTCAGTACTTC.

The rearrangement uses TRBV7-3 and TRBJ2-3; D gene unclear. Between the trimmed V and J ends, which lost 4 bases and 6 bases, there was a span of 8 bases. Looked up from germline, CDR1 is SGHTA and CDR2 is FQGTGA. The CDR3 has 12 residues. CDR3 DNA sequence: TGTGCCAGCAGCTCCAGCCAGGATACGCAGTATTTT. This encodes CASSSSQDTQYF.

This clone has a single count. This rearrangement joins TRBV28 to TRBJ2-2; weak D call: TRBD2 (5 bases). Trimming pared 6 bases from V and 1 base from J, leaving 12 bases between. This CDR3 has 15 residues. From germline, CDR1 is MDHEN and CDR2 SYDVKM. CDR3 in amino acids: CASSRASRNTGELFF. DNA for the CDR3: TGTGCCAGCAGCCGTGCTAGCCGGAACACCGGGGAGCTGTTTTTT.

This chain links TRBV7-2 with TRBJ2-7; the D gene is possibly TRBD2 (5 bases). The germline V gene encodes CDR1 SGHTA and CDR2 FQGNSA. V lost 1 base to trimming and J lost 4 bases, with 11 bases between them. This CDR3 is 14 amino acids long. This CDR3 reads CASSLEGGPYEQYF. CDR3 nucleotide sequence: TGTGCCAGCAGCTTAGAGGGCGGGCCGTACGAGCAGTACTTC.

V usage is TRBV2 and J usage is TRBJ2-5; D possibly corresponds to TRBD2 (6 bases). This CDR3 has 12 residues. Trimming took 7 bases from V and 0 from J, leaving 6 bases between them. Germline values: CDR1 SNHLY, CDR2 FYNNEI. The CDR3 spells CASTGDQETQYF. The DNA of the CDR3 is TGTGCCAGCACGGGGGACCAAGAGACCCAGTACTTC. The variable domain in full, with the rest retrieved from reference TRBV2 and TRBJ2-5, is EPEVTQTPSHQVTQMGQEVILRCVPISNHLYFYWYRQILGQKVEFLVSFYNNEISEKSEIFDDQFSVERPDGSNFTLKIRSTKLEDSAMYFCASTGDQETQYFGPGTRLLVL.

This clone appeared a few times. The chain carries TRBV28 and TRBJ2-1; the match to TRBD1 covers 12 bases. The CDR3 extends over 20 amino acids. Germline V gives CDR1 MDHEN, CDR2 SYDVKM. Unmatched junction bases numbered 16, after V lost 3 bases and J lost 4 bases. The CDR3 DNA reads as TGTGCCAGCAGTTTGCGCTCGGGACAGGGGGCCCTTGGATGGTACAATGAGCAGTTCTTC. Protein sequence: CASSLRSGQGALGWYNEQFF.

The V and J genes are TRBV7-2 and TRBJ2-1; 10 bases align to TRBD2. CDR1 is SGHTA and CDR2 is FQGNSA in the germline V gene. This CDR3 has 15 residues. V lost 5 bases to trimming and J lost 7 bases; unmatched junction nucleotides: 8. The DNA for the CDR3 is TGTGCCAGCAGCCCACCAGCGGGAGGGCCGAATGAGCAGTTCTTC. As protein: CASSPPAGGPNEQFF.

J is TRBJ2-2 and V is TRBV18, with D maybe TRBD2 (6 bases). The CDR3 is made up of 15 amino acids. Trimming removed 4 bases from V and 3 bases from J, with 12 bases in between. CDR1 and CDR2 (germline): KGHSH, LQKENI. The CDR3 DNA reads TGTGCCAGCTCACGGGCGGGAAGCGACACCGGGGAGCTGTTTTTT. Translated, it gives CASSRAGSDTGELFF.

CDR3 protein: CASTLGGEVPTDTQYF. The CDR3 DNA is TGTGCCAGCACCCTGGGGGGGGAGGTACCCACAGATACGCAGTATTTT. This chain links TRBV7-2 with TRBJ2-3; 7 positions match TRBD2. Per germline, CDR1 SGHTA and CDR2 FQGNSA. The CDR3 contains 16 residues. V shed 7 bases and J 2 bases; nucleotides not matched to a gene: 12.

This clone showed up just a few times. This chain connects TRBV7-2 to TRBJ2-1, with TRBD2 matching over 9 bases. This CDR3 contains 15 residues. CDR1 and CDR2 (germline): SGHTA, FQGNSA. J was trimmed by 0 bases and V by 6 bases; bases with no gene match: 3. The CDR3 is CASSFSGGSYNEQFF. CDR3 DNA: TGTGCCAGCAGTTTTAGCGGGGGCTCCTACAATGAGCAGTTCTTC.

This chain uses TRBV30 with TRBJ1-1; 8 bases align to TRBD1. V lost 7 bases to trimming and J lost 0 bases; unmatched junction nucleotides: 1. The CDR3 is made up of 12 amino acids. Germline CDR1 and CDR2: GTSNPN and SVGIG (reference sequence). The CDR3 sequence: CALGQVNTEAFF. The DNA of the CDR3 is TGTGCCTTGGGACAGGTGAACACTGAAGCTTTCTTT.